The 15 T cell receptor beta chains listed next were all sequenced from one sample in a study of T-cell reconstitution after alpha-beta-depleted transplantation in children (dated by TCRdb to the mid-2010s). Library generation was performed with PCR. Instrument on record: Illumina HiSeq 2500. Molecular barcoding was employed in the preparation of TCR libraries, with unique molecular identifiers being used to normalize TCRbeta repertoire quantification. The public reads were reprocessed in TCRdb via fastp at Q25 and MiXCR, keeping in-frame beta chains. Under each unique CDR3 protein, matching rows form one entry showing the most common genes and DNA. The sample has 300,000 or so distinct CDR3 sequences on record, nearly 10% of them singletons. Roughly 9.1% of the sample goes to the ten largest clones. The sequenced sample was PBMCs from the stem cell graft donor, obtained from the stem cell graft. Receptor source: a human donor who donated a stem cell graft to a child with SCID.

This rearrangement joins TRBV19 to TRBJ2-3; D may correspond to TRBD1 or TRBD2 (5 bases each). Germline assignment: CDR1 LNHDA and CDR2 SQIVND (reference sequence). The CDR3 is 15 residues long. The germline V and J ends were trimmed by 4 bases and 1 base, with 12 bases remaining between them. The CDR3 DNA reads TGTGCCAGTAGTAGGGACGCGGGCGGCACAGATACGCAGTATTTT. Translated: CASSRDAGGTDTQYF.

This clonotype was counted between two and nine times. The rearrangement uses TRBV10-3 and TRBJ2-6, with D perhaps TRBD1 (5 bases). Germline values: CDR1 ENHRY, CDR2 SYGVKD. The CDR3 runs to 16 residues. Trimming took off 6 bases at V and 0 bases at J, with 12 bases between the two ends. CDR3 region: CAIRKGQGSGANVLTF. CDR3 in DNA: TGTGCCATCAGGAAAGGGCAGGGCTCTGGGGCCAACGTCCTGACTTTC.

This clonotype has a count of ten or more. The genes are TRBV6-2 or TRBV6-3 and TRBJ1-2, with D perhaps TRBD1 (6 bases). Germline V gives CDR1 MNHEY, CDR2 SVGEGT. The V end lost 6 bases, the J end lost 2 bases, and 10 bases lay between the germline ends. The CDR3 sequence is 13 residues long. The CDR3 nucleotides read TGTGCCAGCAGCCGTGACAGGAACTATGGCTACACCTTC. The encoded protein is CASSRDRNYGYTF.

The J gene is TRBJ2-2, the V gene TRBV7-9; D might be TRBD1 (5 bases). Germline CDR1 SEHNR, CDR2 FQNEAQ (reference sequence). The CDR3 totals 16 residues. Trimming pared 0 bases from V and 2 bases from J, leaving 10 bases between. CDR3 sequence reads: CASSLAAGHNTGELFF. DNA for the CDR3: TGTGCCAGCAGCTTAGCGGCTGGACACAACACCGGGGAGCTGTTTTTT.

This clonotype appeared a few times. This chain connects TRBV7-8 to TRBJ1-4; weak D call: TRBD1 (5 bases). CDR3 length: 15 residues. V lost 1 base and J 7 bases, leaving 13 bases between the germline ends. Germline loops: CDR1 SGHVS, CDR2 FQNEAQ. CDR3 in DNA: TGTGCCAGCAGCTTAGGCGGGGGAGTGGGTGAAAAACTGTTTTTT. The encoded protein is CASSLGGGVGEKLFF.

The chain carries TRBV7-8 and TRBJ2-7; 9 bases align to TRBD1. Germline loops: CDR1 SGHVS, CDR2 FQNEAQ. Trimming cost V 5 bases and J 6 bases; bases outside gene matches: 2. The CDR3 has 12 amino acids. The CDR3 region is CASSTTGGEQYF. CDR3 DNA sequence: TGTGCCAGCAGCACGACAGGGGGCGAGCAGTACTTC.

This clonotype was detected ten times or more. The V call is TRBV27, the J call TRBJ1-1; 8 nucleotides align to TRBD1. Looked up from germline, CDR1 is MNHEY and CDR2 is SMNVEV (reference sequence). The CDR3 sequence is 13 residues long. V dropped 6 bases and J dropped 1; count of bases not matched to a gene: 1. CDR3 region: CASRTGGNTEAFF. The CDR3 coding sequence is TGTGCCAGCAGAACAGGGGGGAACACTGAAGCTTTCTTT.

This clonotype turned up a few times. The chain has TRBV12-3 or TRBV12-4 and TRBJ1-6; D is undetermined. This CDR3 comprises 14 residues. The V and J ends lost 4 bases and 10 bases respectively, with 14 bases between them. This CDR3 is CASSSSQTSSPLHF. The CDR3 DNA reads TGTGCCAGCAGTTCCTCGCAGACCTCGTCACCCCTCCACTTT.

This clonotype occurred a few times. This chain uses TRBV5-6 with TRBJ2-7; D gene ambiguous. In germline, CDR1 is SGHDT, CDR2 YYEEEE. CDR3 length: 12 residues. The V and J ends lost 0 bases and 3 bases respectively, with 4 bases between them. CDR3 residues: CASSLVHYEQYF. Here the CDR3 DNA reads TGTGCCAGCAGCTTGGTACACTACGAGCAGTACTTC.

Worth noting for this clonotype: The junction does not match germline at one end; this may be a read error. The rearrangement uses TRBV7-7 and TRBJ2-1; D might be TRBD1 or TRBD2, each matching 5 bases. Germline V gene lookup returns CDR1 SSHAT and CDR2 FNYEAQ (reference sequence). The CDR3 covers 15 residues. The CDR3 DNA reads TGTGCTAGCAGTAGCAGTGGGGGCTCCTACAATGAGCAGTTCTTC. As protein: CASSSSGGSYNEQFF.

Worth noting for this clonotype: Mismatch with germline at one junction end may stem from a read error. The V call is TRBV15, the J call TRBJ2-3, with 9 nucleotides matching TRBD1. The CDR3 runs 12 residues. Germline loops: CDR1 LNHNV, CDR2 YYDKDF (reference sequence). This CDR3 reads CATSRGTGAVDF. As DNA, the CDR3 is TGTGCCACCAGCAGAGGGACAGGGGCTGTGGATTTT.

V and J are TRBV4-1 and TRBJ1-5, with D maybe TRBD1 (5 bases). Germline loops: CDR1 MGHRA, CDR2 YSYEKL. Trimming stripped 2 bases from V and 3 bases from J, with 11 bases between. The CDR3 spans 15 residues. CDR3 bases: TGCGCCAGCAGCCAACGGGGGGGGGTCAATCAGCCCCAGCATTTT. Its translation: CASSQRGGVNQPQHF.

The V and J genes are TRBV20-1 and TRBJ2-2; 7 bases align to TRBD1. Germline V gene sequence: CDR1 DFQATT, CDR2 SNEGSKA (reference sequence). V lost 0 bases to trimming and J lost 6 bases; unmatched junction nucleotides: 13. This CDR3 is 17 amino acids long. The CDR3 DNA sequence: TGCAGTGCTAGAGATCAAAGACAGGGCGTAATCGCCGGGGAGCTGTTTTTT. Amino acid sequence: CSARDQRQGVIAGELFF.

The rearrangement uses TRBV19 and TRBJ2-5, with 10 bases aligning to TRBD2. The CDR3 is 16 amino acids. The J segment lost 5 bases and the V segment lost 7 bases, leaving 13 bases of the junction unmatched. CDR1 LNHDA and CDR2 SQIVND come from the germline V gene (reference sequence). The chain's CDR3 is CASTQSGTSDGETQYF. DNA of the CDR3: TGTGCCAGTACCCAATCCGGGACTAGCGACGGGGAGACCCAGTACTTC.

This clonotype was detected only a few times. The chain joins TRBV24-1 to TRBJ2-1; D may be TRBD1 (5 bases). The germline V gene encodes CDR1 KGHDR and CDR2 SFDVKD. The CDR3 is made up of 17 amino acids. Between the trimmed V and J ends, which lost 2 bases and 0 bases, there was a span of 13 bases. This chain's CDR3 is CATSDSRQTLSYNEQFF. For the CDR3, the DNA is TGTGCCACCAGTGATTCTCGACAGACTCTCTCCTACAATGAGCAGTTCTTC.